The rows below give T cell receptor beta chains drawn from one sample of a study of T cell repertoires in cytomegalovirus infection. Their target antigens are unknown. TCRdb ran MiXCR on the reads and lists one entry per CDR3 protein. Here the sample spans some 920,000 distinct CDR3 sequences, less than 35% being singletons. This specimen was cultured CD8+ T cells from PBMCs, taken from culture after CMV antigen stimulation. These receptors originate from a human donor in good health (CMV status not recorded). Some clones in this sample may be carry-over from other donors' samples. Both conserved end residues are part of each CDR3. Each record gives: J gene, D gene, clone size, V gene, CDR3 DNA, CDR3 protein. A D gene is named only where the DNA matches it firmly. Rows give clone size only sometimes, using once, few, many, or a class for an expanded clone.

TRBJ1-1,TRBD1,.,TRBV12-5,TGTGCTAGTGGTTTGGTACTAGGGGACAGGGGGCTACCTATGAACACTGAAGCTTTCTTT,CASGLVLGDRGLPMNTEAFF
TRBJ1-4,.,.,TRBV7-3,TGTGCCAGCAGCTTAATCCGGGCCGGGGAAAAACTGTTTTTT,CASSLIRAGEKLFF
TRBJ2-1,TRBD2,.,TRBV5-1,TGCGCCAGCAGCCCGGGACTAGCGGGGGCCGATGAGCAGTTCTTC,CASSPGLAGADEQFF
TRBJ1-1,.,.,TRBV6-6,TGTGCCAGCAGTTACCTGATCACTGAAGCTTTCTTT,CASSYLITEAFF
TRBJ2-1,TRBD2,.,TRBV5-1,TGCGCCAGCAGAGCCGGGGGGTATTCCTACAATGAGCAGTTCTTC,CASRAGGYSYNEQFF
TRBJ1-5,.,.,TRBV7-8,TGTGCCAGCAGCTCCTCCCCACAGGACTCGACGCCCCAGCATTTT,CASSSSPQDSTPQHF
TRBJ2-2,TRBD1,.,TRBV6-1,TGTGCCAGCATTCGGACAGGGGGCACCGGGGAGCTGTTTTTT,CASIRTGGTGELFF
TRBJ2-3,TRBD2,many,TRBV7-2,TGTGCCAGCAGCTCGGGACTAGCTCCCACAGATACGCAGTATTTT,CASSSGLAPTDTQYF
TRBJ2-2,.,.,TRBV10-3,TGTGCCATCAGTGAGATGACGGTGGCGAACACCGGGGAGCTGTTTTTT,CAISEMTVANTGELFF
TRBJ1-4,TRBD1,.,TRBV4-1,TGCGCCAGCAGCCAAGATATCGGTTCCGGACAGGTTAATGAAAAACTGTTTTTT,CASSQDIGSGQVNEKLFF
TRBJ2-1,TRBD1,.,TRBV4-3,TGCGCCAGCAGCCCGGGACAGGGGAAGAGTGAGCAGTTGTTC,CASSPGQGKSEQLF
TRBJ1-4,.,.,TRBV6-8,TGTGCCAGCAGTTTGCAGTCAACTAATGAAAAACTGTTTTTT,CASSLQSTNEKLFF
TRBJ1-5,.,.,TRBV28,TGTGCCAGCAGTTTATGGTTGAAGGAGGGCAATCAGCCCCAGCATTTT,CASSLWLKEGNQPQHF
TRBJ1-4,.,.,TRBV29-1,TGCAGCGTTGAGTCAGGAAATAATGAAAAACTGTTTTTT,CSVESGNNEKLFF
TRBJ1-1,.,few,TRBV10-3,TGTGCCATCAGTGAGGCCGGTCCCACTGAAGCTTTCTTT,CAISEAGPTEAFF
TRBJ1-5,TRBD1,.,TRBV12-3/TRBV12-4,TGTGCCAGCACACCGGACAGGGAAGATCAGCCCCAGCATTTT,CASTPDREDQPQHF
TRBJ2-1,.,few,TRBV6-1,TGTGCCAGCAGGACGAAAGTCTACAATGAGCAGTTCTTC,CASRTKVYNEQFF
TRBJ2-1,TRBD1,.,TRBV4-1,TGCGCCAGCAGCCAAGCCCCCGGGACAGGGCCCTACAATGAGCAGTTCTTC,CASSQAPGTGPYNEQFF
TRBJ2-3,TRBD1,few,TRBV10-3,TGTGCCATCAGATTGGACAGGCGGGCAGATACGCAGTATTTT,CAIRLDRRADTQYF
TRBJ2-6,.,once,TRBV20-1,TGCAGTGGCGGCGGGGCTGGGGCCAACGTCCTGACTTTC,CSGGGAGANVLTF
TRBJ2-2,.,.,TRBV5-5,TGTGTCAGCAGCACGGACGGGGTCGCCGGGGAGCTGTTTTTT,CVSSTDGVAGELFF
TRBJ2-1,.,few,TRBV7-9,TGTGCCAGCAGCTCACGACAGGCCCAGCCTTACAATGAGCAGTTCTTC,CASSSRQAQPYNEQFF
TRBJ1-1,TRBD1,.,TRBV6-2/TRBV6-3,TGTGCCAGCAAAATACAGGGGAGCACTGAAGCTTTCTTT,CASKIQGSTEAFF
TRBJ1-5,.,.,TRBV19,TGTGCCAGTAGAACCTGGGGCGAAGATCAGCCCCAGCATTTT,CASRTWGEDQPQHF
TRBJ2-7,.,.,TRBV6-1,TGTGCCAGCAGTCCCGACGGCGGGCGGTCCTACGAGCAGTACTTC,CASSPDGGRSYEQYF